This is a list of T cell receptor beta chains from one sample in a study of identical twins. From the 5' RACE reads, TCRdb called clonotypes with MiXCR, one entry per CDR3 protein. The repertoire consists of approximately 550,000 distinct CDR3 sequences, with approximately 20% occurring once and the leading ten covering 0.4% to 0.6%. This same sample was also part of a study on yellow fever vaccine responses in identical twins.

Sequencing was done on a sample of CD4+ T cells sorted from blood. The receptor set was obtained from a woman aged 18 to 35 in good health. CDR3s include the opening cysteine and the closing phenylalanine or tryptophan. A D gene is named only where the DNA matches it firmly. For some rows the clone size is stated as once, few or many, or as a class when expanded; others skip it.

V gene: TRBV2
clone size: few
D gene: -
J gene: TRBJ1-6
CDR3 DNA: TGTGCCAGCAGTTCGGAGATCGCCTCCTATAATTCACCCCTCCACTTT
CDR3 protein: CASSSEIASYNSPLHF

V gene: TRBV9
clone size: -
D gene: TRBD2
J gene: TRBJ2-1
CDR3 DNA: TGTGCCAGCAGCGTAAATTTAGCGGGTCGGAATGAGCAGTTCTTC
CDR3 protein: CASSVNLAGRNEQFF

V gene: TRBV7-8
clone size: many
D gene: -
J gene: TRBJ2-2
CDR3 DNA: TGTGCCAGCAGCTTAGCGAGTGGGAAGAGTACCGGGGAGCTGTTTTTT
CDR3 protein: CASSLASGKSTGELFF

V gene: TRBV27
clone size: -
D gene: TRBD2
J gene: TRBJ2-3
CDR3 DNA: TGTGCCAGCTGTTCGGCGCAAGTAGCGGGGGGGCCGGTAGATACGCAGTATTTT
CDR3 protein: CASCSAQVAGGPVDTQYF

V gene: TRBV20-1
clone size: -
D gene: TRBD2
J gene: TRBJ2-3
CDR3 DNA: TGCAGTGTCGGGACTAGCGGGGGGGTCGATACGCAGTATTTT
CDR3 protein: CSVGTSGGVDTQYF

V gene: TRBV5-1
clone size: -
D gene: -
J gene: TRBJ2-1
CDR3 DNA: TGCGCCAGCAGCCCCGGTGTTGACAATGAGCAGTTCTTC
CDR3 protein: CASSPGVDNEQFF

V gene: TRBV20-1
clone size: -
D gene: TRBD2
J gene: TRBJ2-5
CDR3 DNA: TGCAGTGCTTATAGCGGGAGGGCCGGGGAGACCCAGTATTTC
CDR3 protein: CSAYSGRAGETQYF

V gene: TRBV2
clone size: -
D gene: TRBD2
J gene: TRBJ2-3
CDR3 DNA: TGTGCCAGCAGTACAGGACTAGCGGACAGCACAGATACGCAGTATTTT
CDR3 protein: CASSTGLADSTDTQYF

V gene: TRBV5-1
clone size: many
D gene: TRBD1
J gene: TRBJ2-1
CDR3 DNA: TGCGCCAGCAGCTTTACCGGGACAGGGTACAATGAGCAGTTCTTC
CDR3 protein: CASSFTGTGYNEQFF

V gene: TRBV4-1
clone size: few
D gene: -
J gene: TRBJ2-1
CDR3 DNA: TGCGCCAGCAGCCAAGATGCCCCTAGCTCCTACAATGAGCAGTTCTTC
CDR3 protein: CASSQDAPSSYNEQFF

V gene: TRBV12-3/TRBV12-4
clone size: few
D gene: -
J gene: TRBJ1-1
CDR3 DNA: TGTGCCAGCAGTCGAATGACCGTGAACACTGAAGCTTTCTTT
CDR3 protein: CASSRMTVNTEAFF

V gene: TRBV12-3/TRBV12-4
clone size: few
D gene: TRBD1
J gene: TRBJ2-1
CDR3 DNA: TGTGCTACAGGGGTTTACAATGAGCAGTTCTTC
CDR3 protein: CATGVYNEQFF

V gene: TRBV6-2/TRBV6-3
clone size: -
D gene: TRBD2
J gene: TRBJ2-3
CDR3 DNA: TGTGCCAGCAGTTACTCCGACCGCTGGACTAGCGCAGATACGCAGTATTTT
CDR3 protein: CASSYSDRWTSADTQYF

V gene: TRBV12-3/TRBV12-4
clone size: many
D gene: -
J gene: TRBJ1-2
CDR3 DNA: TGTGCCAGCAGTTTGGTTCAAAAGCTCTATGGCTACACCTTC
CDR3 protein: CASSLVQKLYGYTF

V gene: TRBV7-3
clone size: once
D gene: TRBD2
J gene: TRBJ2-2
CDR3 DNA: TGTGCCGGCAGCTTAGCGGGTAGCGGGATCGGGGAGCTGTTTTTT
CDR3 protein: CAGSLAGSGIGELFF

V gene: TRBV5-1
clone size: -
D gene: TRBD2
J gene: TRBJ2-3
CDR3 DNA: TGCGCCAGCAGCAGGGGACTAGACCCAGATACGCAGTATTTT
CDR3 protein: CASSRGLDPDTQYF

V gene: TRBV7-9
clone size: -
D gene: -
J gene: TRBJ2-3
CDR3 DNA: TGTGCCAGCAGCGCTTCCAGGGGTAGCACAGATACGCAGTATTTT
CDR3 protein: CASSASRGSTDTQYF

V gene: TRBV28
clone size: -
D gene: -
J gene: TRBJ2-4
CDR3 DNA: TGTGCCAGCAGTTTGGGGACGTACCAAAACATTCAGTACTTC
CDR3 protein: CASSLGTYQNIQYF

V gene: TRBV24-1
clone size: many
D gene: -
J gene: TRBJ2-3
CDR3 DNA: TGTGCCACCAGTGATGAGGTGGATACGCAGTATTTT
CDR3 protein: CATSDEVDTQYF

V gene: TRBV7-3
clone size: few
D gene: -
J gene: TRBJ2-3
CDR3 DNA: TGTGCCAGCAGCTTAAAATTCGAGATTCGAGATACGCAGTATTTT
CDR3 protein: CASSLKFEIRDTQYF

V gene: TRBV7-9
clone size: few
D gene: -
J gene: TRBJ2-5
CDR3 DNA: TGTGCCAGCAGCTTAGCAGCGGCAGGGCAAGAGACCCAGTACTTC
CDR3 protein: CASSLAAAGQETQYF

V gene: TRBV6-1
clone size: -
D gene: -
J gene: TRBJ2-4
CDR3 DNA: -
CDR3 protein: CASSVGAGTNF

V gene: TRBV7-3
clone size: -
D gene: -
J gene: TRBJ2-2
CDR3 DNA: TGTGCCAGCAGCTTCGAGGGAGGAAAGAACACCGGGGAGCTGTTTTTT
CDR3 protein: CASSFEGGKNTGELFF

V gene: TRBV5-1
clone size: -
D gene: TRBD1
J gene: TRBJ1-1
CDR3 DNA: TGCGCCAGCAGCGGGGGACAGGGGAACACTGAAGCTTTCTTT
CDR3 protein: CASSGGQGNTEAFF

V gene: TRBV12-3/TRBV12-4
clone size: few
D gene: TRBD2
J gene: TRBJ2-1
CDR3 DNA: TGTGCCAGCTTGCCCGGGGGGAGCTCCTACAATGAGCAGTTCTTC
CDR3 protein: CASLPGGSSYNEQFF

V gene: TRBV5-1
clone size: -
D gene: -
J gene: TRBJ1-2
CDR3 DNA: TGCGCCAGCAGCTTGGGGGTAGGTCGGAATGGCTACACCTTC
CDR3 protein: CASSLGVGRNGYTF